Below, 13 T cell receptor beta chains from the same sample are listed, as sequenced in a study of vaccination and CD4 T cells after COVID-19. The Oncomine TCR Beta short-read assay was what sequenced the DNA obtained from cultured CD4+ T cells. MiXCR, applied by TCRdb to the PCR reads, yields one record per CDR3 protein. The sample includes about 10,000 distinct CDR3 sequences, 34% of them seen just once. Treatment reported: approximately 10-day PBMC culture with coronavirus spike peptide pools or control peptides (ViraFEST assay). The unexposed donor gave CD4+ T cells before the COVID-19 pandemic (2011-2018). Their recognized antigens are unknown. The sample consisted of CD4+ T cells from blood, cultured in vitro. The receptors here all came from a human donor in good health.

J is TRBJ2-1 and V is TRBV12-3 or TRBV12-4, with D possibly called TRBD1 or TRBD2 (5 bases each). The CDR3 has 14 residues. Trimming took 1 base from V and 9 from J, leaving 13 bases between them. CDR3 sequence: CASSLEGTGREQFF. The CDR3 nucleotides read TGTGCCAGCAGTTTAGAGGGGACCGGGCGTGAGCAGTTCTTC.

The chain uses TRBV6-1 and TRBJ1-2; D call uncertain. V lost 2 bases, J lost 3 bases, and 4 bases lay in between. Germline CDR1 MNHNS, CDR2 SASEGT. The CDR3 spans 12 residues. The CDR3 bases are TGTGCCAGCAGTGAAACTGACTATGGCTACACCTTC. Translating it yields CASSETDYGYTF.

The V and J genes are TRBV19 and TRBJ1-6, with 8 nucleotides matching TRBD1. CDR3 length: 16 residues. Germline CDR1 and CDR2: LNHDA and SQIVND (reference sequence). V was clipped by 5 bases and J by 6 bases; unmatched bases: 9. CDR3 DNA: TGTGCCAGTAGTTTACACCGGGACAGGTCTAATTCACCCCTCCACTTT. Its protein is CASSLHRDRSNSPLHF.

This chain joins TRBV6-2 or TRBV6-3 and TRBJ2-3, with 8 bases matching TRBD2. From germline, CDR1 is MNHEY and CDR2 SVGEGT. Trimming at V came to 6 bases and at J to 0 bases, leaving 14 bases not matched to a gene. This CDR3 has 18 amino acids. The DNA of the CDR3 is TGTGCCAGCAGGCGCCGTCTAGCGGGCTCCAAAAGCACAGATACGCAGTATTTT. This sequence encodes CASRRRLAGSKSTDTQYF.

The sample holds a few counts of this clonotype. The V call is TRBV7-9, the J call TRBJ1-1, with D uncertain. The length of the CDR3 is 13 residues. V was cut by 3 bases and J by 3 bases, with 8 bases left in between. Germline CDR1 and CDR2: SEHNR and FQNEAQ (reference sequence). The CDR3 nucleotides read TGTGCCAGCAGCTTTGGGTTGGACACTGAAGCTTTCTTT. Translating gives CASSFGLDTEAFF.

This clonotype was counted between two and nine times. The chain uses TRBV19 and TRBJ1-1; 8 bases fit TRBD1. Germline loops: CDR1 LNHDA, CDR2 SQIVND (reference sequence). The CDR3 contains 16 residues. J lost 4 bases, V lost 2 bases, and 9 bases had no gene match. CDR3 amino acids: CASSIWDRQAFTEAFF. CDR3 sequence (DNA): TGTGCCAGTAGTATATGGGACAGGCAGGCCTTCACTGAAGCTTTCTTT.

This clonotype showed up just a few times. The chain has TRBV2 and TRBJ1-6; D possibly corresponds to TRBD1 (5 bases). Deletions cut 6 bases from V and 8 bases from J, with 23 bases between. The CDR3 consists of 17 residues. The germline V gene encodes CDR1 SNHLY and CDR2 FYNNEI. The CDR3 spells CASRPSLTADPHSPLHF. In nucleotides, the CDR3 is TGTGCCAGCAGGCCCTCCTTGACAGCGGACCCCCATTCACCCCTCCACTTT.

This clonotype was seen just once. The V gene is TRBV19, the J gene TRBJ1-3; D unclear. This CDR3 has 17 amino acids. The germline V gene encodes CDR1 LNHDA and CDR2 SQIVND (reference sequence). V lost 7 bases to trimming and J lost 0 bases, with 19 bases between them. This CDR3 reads CASTQGHTRPSGNTIYF. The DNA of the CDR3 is TGTGCCAGTACCCAAGGGCACACGCGTCCCTCTGGAAACACCATATATTTT. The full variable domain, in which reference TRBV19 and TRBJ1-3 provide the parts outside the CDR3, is DGGITQSPKYLFRKEGQNVTLSCEQNLNHDAMYWYRQDPGQGLRLIYYSQIVNDFQKGDIAEGYSVSREKKESFPLTVTSAQKNPTAFYLCASTQGHTRPSGNTIYFGEGSWLTVV.

CDR3 DNA: TGCAGCGTTGATGGGCAGGGTTTGAACGAGCAGTACTTC. It translates to CSVDGQGLNEQYF. The rearrangement links TRBV29-1 to TRBJ2-7; maybe TRBD1 (5 bases). The V end was cut by 3 bases, the J end by 5 bases, with 14 bases between. Germline CDR1 SQVTM, CDR2 ANQGSEA. The CDR3 covers 13 residues.

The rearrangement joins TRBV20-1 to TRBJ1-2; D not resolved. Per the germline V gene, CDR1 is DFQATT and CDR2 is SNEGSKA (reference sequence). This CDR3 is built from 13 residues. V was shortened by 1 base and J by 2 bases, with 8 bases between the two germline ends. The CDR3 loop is CSARASENYGYTF. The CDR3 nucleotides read TGCAGTGCTAGAGCCAGTGAAAACTATGGCTACACCTTC.

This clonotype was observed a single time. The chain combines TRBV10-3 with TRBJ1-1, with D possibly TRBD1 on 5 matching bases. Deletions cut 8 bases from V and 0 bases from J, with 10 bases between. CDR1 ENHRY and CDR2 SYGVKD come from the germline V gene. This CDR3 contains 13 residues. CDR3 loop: CAIGASLNTEAFF. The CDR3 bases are TGTGCCATCGGGGCCTCCTTGAACACTGAAGCTTTCTTT.

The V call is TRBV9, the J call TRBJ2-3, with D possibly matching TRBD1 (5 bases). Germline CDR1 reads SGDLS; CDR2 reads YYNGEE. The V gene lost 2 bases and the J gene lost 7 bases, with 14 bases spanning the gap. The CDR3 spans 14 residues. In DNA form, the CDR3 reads TGTGCCAGCAGCGTGGAAGCAAACAGGAATACGCAGTATTTT. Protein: CASSVEANRNTQYF.

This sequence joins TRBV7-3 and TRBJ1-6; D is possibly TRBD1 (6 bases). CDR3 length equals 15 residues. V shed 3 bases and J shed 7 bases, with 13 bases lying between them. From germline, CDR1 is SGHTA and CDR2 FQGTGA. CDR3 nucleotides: TGTGCCAGCAGCTTGACGGGACAAGGGAATTCACCCCTCCACTTT. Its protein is CASSLTGQGNSPLHF. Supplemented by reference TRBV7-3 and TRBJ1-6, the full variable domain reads GAGVSQTPSNKVTEKGKYVELRCDPISGHTALYWYRQSLGQGPEFLIYFQGTGAADDSGLPNDRFFAVRPEGSVSTLKIQRTERGDSAVYLCASSLTGQGNSPLHFGNGTRLTVT.